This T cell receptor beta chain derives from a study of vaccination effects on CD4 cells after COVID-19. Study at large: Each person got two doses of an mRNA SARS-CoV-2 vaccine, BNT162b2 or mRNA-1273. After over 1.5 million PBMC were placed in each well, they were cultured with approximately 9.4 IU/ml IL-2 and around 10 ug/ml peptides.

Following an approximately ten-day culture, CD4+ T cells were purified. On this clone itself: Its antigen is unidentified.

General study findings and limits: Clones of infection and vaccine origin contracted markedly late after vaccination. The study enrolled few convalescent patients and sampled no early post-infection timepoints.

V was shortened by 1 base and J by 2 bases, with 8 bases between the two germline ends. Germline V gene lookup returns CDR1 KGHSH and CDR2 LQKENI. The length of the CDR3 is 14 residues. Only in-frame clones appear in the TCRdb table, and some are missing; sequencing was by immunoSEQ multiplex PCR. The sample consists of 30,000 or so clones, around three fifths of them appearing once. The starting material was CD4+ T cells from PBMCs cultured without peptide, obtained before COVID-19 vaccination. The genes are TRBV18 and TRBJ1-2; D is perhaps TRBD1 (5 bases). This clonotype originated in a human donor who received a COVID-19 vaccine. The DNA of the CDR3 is TGTGCCAGCTCACCACAGGGGAGGAACTATGGCTACACCTTC. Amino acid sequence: CASSPQGRNYGYTF.